The rows below give T cell receptor beta chains drawn from one sample of a study of vaccination and CD4 T cells after COVID-19. Via MiXCR, TCRdb re-called the PCR reads, giving one row per CDR3 protein. The table has around 19,000 distinct CDR3 sequences, around four fifths seen once. No antigen has been assigned to these receptors. The source material was CD4+ T cells from blood, cultured in vitro, sampled after SARS-CoV-2 vaccination. All receptors come from a human donor who received a COVID-19 vaccine. The CDR3 runs from the conserved cysteine through the conserved F or W. Each record gives: clone size, J gene, D gene, V gene, CDR3 DNA, CDR3 protein. The D gene is left open where the match is weak. The size entry is marked missing in some rows and otherwise reads once, few, many or a size class.

clone_size: .; j_call: TRBJ2-3; d_call: .; v_call: TRBV7-9; cdr3_nt: TGTGCCAGCAGCTTAGGTACAGGGTCCACAGATACGCAGTATTTT; cdr3_aa: CASSLGTGSTDTQYF
clone_size: .; j_call: TRBJ2-7; d_call: .; v_call: TRBV7-8; cdr3_nt: TGTGCCAGCAGCTTAGCCTTCGGGGGAACCTACGAGCAGTACTTC; cdr3_aa: CASSLAFGGTYEQYF
clone_size: .; j_call: TRBJ2-5; d_call: TRBD1; v_call: TRBV27; cdr3_nt: TGTGCCAGCAGCCCGGGACAGGGTGTAGGGGAGACCCAGTACTTC; cdr3_aa: CASSPGQGVGETQYF
clone_size: .; j_call: TRBJ1-6; d_call: TRBD1; v_call: TRBV7-9; cdr3_nt: TGTGCCAGCAGCCCAGGGACAGGAGAGGGGTCACCCCTCCACTTT; cdr3_aa: CASSPGTGEGSPLHF
clone_size: .; j_call: TRBJ2-1; d_call: .; v_call: TRBV30; cdr3_nt: TGTGCCTGGAGTGTAATGGGTCGTGTGGGTAATGAGCAGTTCTTC; cdr3_aa: CAWSVMGRVGNEQFF
clone_size: .; j_call: TRBJ1-1; d_call: .; v_call: TRBV6-2/TRBV6-3; cdr3_nt: TGTGCCAGCAGTTACTCGAAATCAGGGCCGAACACTGAAGCTTTCTTT; cdr3_aa: CASSYSKSGPNTEAFF
clone_size: once; j_call: TRBJ2-1; d_call: TRBD1; v_call: TRBV24-1; cdr3_nt: TGTGCCACCAGTGATTCAGGACAGGGTGCCGGCAATGAGCAGTTCTTC; cdr3_aa: CATSDSGQGAGNEQFF
clone_size: .; j_call: TRBJ1-6; d_call: .; v_call: TRBV10-3; cdr3_nt: TGTGCCATCAGTGGGGCGGGGGACCTTGATTCACCCCTCCACTTT; cdr3_aa: CAISGAGDLDSPLHF
clone_size: .; j_call: TRBJ1-1; d_call: TRBD1; v_call: TRBV10-1; cdr3_nt: TGCGCCAGCAGTGAGTCATTGAGACAGGGGAACACTGAAGCTTTCTTT; cdr3_aa: CASSESLRQGNTEAFF
clone_size: few; j_call: TRBJ1-2; d_call: .; v_call: TRBV20-1; cdr3_nt: TGCAGTGCTGGCCCACTCTTAAACTATGGCTACACCTTC; cdr3_aa: CSAGPLLNYGYTF
clone_size: .; j_call: TRBJ1-1; d_call: .; v_call: TRBV6-5; cdr3_nt: TGTGCCAGCAGTTACCGGACCCCCGACAGGACGAACACTGAAGCTTTCTTT; cdr3_aa: CASSYRTPDRTNTEAFF
clone_size: .; j_call: TRBJ1-6; d_call: .; v_call: TRBV12-3/TRBV12-4; cdr3_nt: TGTGCCAGCAGTTTAGGGGGCTCCTATAATTCACCCCTCCACTTT; cdr3_aa: CASSLGGSYNSPLHF
clone_size: .; j_call: TRBJ1-2; d_call: .; v_call: TRBV24-1; cdr3_nt: TGTGCCACCAGGAGGCCGGGACACGGCTATGGCTACACCTTC; cdr3_aa: CATRRPGHGYGYTF
clone_size: .; j_call: TRBJ2-2; d_call: TRBD1; v_call: TRBV24-1; cdr3_nt: TGTGCCACCGGGGACAGAATAACCGGGGAGCTGTTTTTT; cdr3_aa: CATGDRITGELFF
clone_size: .; j_call: TRBJ1-6; d_call: .; v_call: TRBV19; cdr3_nt: TGTGCCAGTAGTATCGGAGGGCGCCGTAATTCACCCCTCCACTTT; cdr3_aa: CASSIGGRRNSPLHF
clone_size: .; j_call: TRBJ1-5; d_call: TRBD1; v_call: TRBV6-5; cdr3_nt: TGTGCCAGCAGTTACTGGCCGGGGACAGGGGATCAGCCCCAGCATTTT; cdr3_aa: CASSYWPGTGDQPQHF
clone_size: .; j_call: TRBJ2-2; d_call: TRBD2; v_call: TRBV6-1; cdr3_nt: TGTGCCAGCATATTTAGAGAGCGGGGGGGAACCGGGGAGCTGTTTTTT; cdr3_aa: CASIFRERGGTGELFF
clone_size: .; j_call: TRBJ1-2; d_call: .; v_call: TRBV7-9; cdr3_nt: TGTGCCAGCAGCTTAGCCACGGTTCCATCGAGGGGCTACACCTTC; cdr3_aa: CASSLATVPSRGYTF
clone_size: .; j_call: TRBJ2-7; d_call: TRBD2; v_call: TRBV7-2; cdr3_nt: TGTGCCAGCAGCTTAAGCGGGGGACTAGCGGGGGTATACGAGCAGTACTTC; cdr3_aa: CASSLSGGLAGVYEQYF
clone_size: .; j_call: TRBJ1-6; d_call: .; v_call: TRBV2; cdr3_nt: TGTGCCAGCTGTGTTGGACAGATTAATTCACCCCTCCACTTT; cdr3_aa: CASCVGQINSPLHF
clone_size: .; j_call: TRBJ1-1; d_call: .; v_call: TRBV6-1; cdr3_nt: TGTGCCAGCAGTCCCGATTGGTTGGACAGTACGGACTATGGTGAAGCTTTCTTT; cdr3_aa: CASSPDWLDSTDYGEAFF
clone_size: .; j_call: TRBJ2-5; d_call: .; v_call: TRBV7-9; cdr3_nt: TGTGCCAGCAGCTTAGCGCGGGCCAGGGAGACCCAGTACTTC; cdr3_aa: CASSLARARETQYF